This T cell receptor (beta chain) stems from a study of beta chain features in type 1 diabetes. Study-wide background: All of the samples together had around 110,000,000 sorted cells examined.

The authors sorted CD4+ naive, central memory, regulatory and stem cell-like memory cells via CD45RO/CCR7/CD25/CD127/CD95/CD27. Regarding the study as a whole: Shortening that was moderate but significant affected the TCRB CDR3s of Type 1 diabetes patients in all four CD4+ subsets.

The whole isolated RNA underwent reverse transcription, so sequencing captured expressed TCRB transcripts. The read count averaged about 3.3 million across naive, central memory and regulatory T cell samples. Only in-frame clones appear in the TCRdb table, and some are missing; sequencing was by immunoSEQ multiplex PCR. The sample carries around 170,000 clones, approximately 9.1% recorded once. With regard to this clone: Its specificity is unknown.

The sample taken for sequencing was central memory CD4+ T cells from blood. The receptor's source is a woman aged 18 to 35 in good health.

For the CDR3, the DNA is TGTGCCTGGAGTTGGGGGACAGGGGCTGAAAAACTGTTTTTT. Its translation is CAWSWGTGAEKLFF. The J gene is TRBJ1-4, the V gene TRBV30; 10 bases match TRBD1. The CDR3 spans 14 residues. V gave up 2 bases and J gave up 7 bases; unmatched junction bases: 4. CDR1 is GTSNPN and CDR2 is SVGIG in the germline V gene (reference sequence).